This T cell receptor (beta chain) was obtained from a study of shared clonotypes between healthy human individuals. Study-level results: Sampling covered blood only; tissue repertoires likely differ.

The CDR3 extends over 15 amino acids. Trimming shortened V by 4 bases and J by 1 base, and 12 bases separated the two germline ends. Germline V CDR1 and CDR2: SGHVS, FQNEAQ. Sequencing was at deep level. TCRdb keeps only in-frame clones here, not all; method: immunoSEQ multiplex PCR. This table has roughly 650,000 clones, around 97% appearing once. Comments on this clone: Its target is not known.

Sequencing input: naive CD4+ T cells sorted from blood. Subset given: CD45RA+ positively selected. The TCR sequence derives from a woman in her 30s in good health. The chain has TRBV7-8 and TRBJ2-3; TRBD2 is a possible D gene (5 bases). The CDR3 loop reads CASSYPRTGTDTQYF. The DNA of the CDR3 is TGTGCCAGCAGCTACCCTAGGACTGGCACAGATACGCAGTATTTT.